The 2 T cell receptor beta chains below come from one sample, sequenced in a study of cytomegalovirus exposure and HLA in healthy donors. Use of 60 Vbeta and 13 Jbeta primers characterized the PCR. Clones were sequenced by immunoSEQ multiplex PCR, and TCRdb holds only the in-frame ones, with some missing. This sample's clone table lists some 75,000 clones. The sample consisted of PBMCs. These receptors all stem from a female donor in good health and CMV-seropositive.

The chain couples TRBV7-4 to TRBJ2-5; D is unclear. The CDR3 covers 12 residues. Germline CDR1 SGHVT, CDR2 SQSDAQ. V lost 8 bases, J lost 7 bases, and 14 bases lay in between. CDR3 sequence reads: CASVGTAGTQYF. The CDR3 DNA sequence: TGTGCCAGCGTAGGTACCGCAGGGACCCAGTACTTC. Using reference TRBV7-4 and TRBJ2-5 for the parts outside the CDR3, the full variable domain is GAGVSQSPRYKVAKRGRDVALRCDSISGHVTLYWYRQTLGQGSEVLTYSQSDAQRDKSGRPSGRFSAERPERSVSTLKIQRTEQGDSAVYLCASVGTAGTQYFGPGTRLLVL.

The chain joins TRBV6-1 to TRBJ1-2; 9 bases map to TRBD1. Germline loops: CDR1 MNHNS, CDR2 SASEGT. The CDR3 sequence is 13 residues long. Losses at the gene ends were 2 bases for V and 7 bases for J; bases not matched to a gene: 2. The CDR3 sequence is CASSETGGVGYTF. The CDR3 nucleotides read TGTGCCAGCAGTGAAACAGGGGGCGTTGGCTACACCTTC.